The 17 T cell receptor beta chains below come from one sample, sequenced in a study of metastatic and nonmetastatic thyroid tumors. Thyroid surgery was performed in patients who had received no treatment beforehand. TCRdb reassembled clones from the PCR reads with MiXCR. The sample shows about 22,000 clones, around 40% of them seen only once. The sequenced sample consisted of blood. The receptors derive from a male donor with papillary thyroid cancer or a benign thyroid nodule (not recorded which). Some clones in this sample may be carry-over from other donors' samples.

The chain carries TRBV20-1 and TRBJ2-7; D unresolved. The CDR3 is made up of 15 amino acids. CDR1 is DFQATT and CDR2 is SNEGSKA in the germline V gene (reference sequence). Deletions cut 2 bases from V and 0 bases from J, with 14 bases between. The CDR3 DNA is TGCAGTGCTAGAAGCCCCAGCGCCACCTCCTACGAGCAGTACTTC. Translation gives CSARSPSATSYEQYF.

The chain uses TRBV11-1 and TRBJ1-2; possibly TRBD1 for D (5 bases). From germline, CDR1 is SGHAT and CDR2 FQDESV (reference sequence). With 2 bases removed from V and 7 bases from J, the gap between germline ends came to 26 bases. This CDR3 is 18 amino acids long. DNA of the CDR3: TGTGCCAGCAGCTTAAACGTAGTCGGGGCGCCCACTTCCTCTGGCTACACCTTC. The encoded protein is CASSLNVVGAPTSSGYTF.

This clone was detected once. This chain joins TRBV5-4 and TRBJ1-2, with D maybe TRBD1 (5 bases). Germline CDR1 is SGHNT and CDR2 is YYREEE (reference sequence). The CDR3 loop spans 14 amino acids. Trimming pared 4 bases from V and 2 bases from J, leaving 12 bases between. CDR3 in amino acids: CASSLTGTNYGYTF. CDR3 nucleotides: TGTGCCAGCAGCCTAACCGGGACCAACTATGGCTACACCTTC.

Worth noting for this clone: The junction departs from germline at one end; a sequencing error may be responsible. This CDR3 is CSSSPDGAYEQYF. CDR3 nucleotides: TGCTCCAGCAGCCCTGACGGTGCCTACGAGCAGTACTTC. The gene calls are TRBV5-1 and TRBJ2-7; no definite D call. The CDR3 has 13 residues. Germline-derived CDR1 and CDR2 are SGHRS and YFSETQ.

This clone was counted between two and nine times. The chain has TRBV19 and TRBJ1-6; D gene unclear. The V and J ends lost 5 bases and 9 bases respectively, with 8 bases between them. Germline assignment: CDR1 LNHDA and CDR2 SQIVND (reference sequence). This CDR3 has 12 residues. DNA of the CDR3: TGTGCCAGTAGTCTCGGTCCTTCACCCCTCCACTTT. Translated: CASSLGPSPLHF.

This clone was seen at least ten times. A much larger clonotype is one base distant, so this may be a read error. The chain links TRBV11-1 to TRBJ1-1, with unresolved D. The V and J ends lost 5 bases and 4 bases respectively, with 17 bases between them. The CDR3 loop spans 15 amino acids. Germline V lookup: CDR1 SGHAT, CDR2 FQDESV (reference sequence). The CDR3 region is CASSPSEGMSTEAFF. The CDR3 DNA reads TGTGCCAGCAGCCCAAGCGAAGGAATGAGCACTGAAGCTTTCTTT.

The rearrangement uses TRBV4-2 and TRBJ2-1, with no clear D. Germline V gene lookup returns CDR1 LGHNA and CDR2 YNFKEQ. This CDR3 is built from 19 residues. Trimming took off 4 bases at V and 0 bases at J, with 22 bases between the two ends. The CDR3 nucleotides read TGTGCCAGCAGCCCCCGGCAGGTGGCAATCGGTCGCTCCTACAATGAGCAGTTCTTC. This encodes CASSPRQVAIGRSYNEQFF.

This clone was seen many times. The chain joins TRBV7-2 to TRBJ1-3; D ambiguous. With 5 bases removed from V and 4 bases from J, the gap between germline ends came to 9 bases. Germline V lookup: CDR1 SGHTA, CDR2 FQGNSA. This CDR3 contains 13 residues. CDR3: CASSTDQGNTIYF. CDR3 bases: TGTGCCAGCAGCACGGACCAAGGAAACACCATATATTTT.

This clone was detected only a few times. This rearrangement joins TRBV4-1 to TRBJ1-2, with 7 bases lining up with TRBD1. Germline assignment: CDR1 MGHRA and CDR2 YSYEKL. The CDR3 totals 17 residues. With 1 base clipped from V and 8 bases from J, the junction kept 16 bases outside the gene matches. This chain's CDR3 is CASSQGPIGTAAEGYTF. DNA for the CDR3: TGCGCCAGCAGCCAAGGTCCGATTGGGACAGCGGCAGAGGGCTACACCTTC.

This clone has at least ten counts. V is TRBV18 and J is TRBJ1-3, with D tentatively TRBD1 (6 bases). CDR3 length equals 15 residues. The germline CDR1 and CDR2 sequences are KGHSH and LQKENI. Between the trimmed V and J ends, which lost 6 bases and 0 bases, there was a span of 12 bases. DNA of the CDR3: TGTGCCAGCTCCCCCGCAGGGGTCTCTGGAAACACCATATATTTT. Translation gives CASSPAGVSGNTIYF.

This clone showed up many times. The genes are TRBV5-6 and TRBJ2-3; D gene unclear. Germline CDR1 SGHDT, CDR2 YYEEEE. The CDR3 length is 13 residues. The ends were cut back, 2 bases at V and 5 bases at J, with 9 bases in the middle. The CDR3 protein is CASSFSEEDTQYF. The CDR3 DNA is TGTGCCAGCAGCTTCTCCGAGGAAGATACGCAGTATTTT.

The table lists this clone with a few counts. J is TRBJ2-1 and V is TRBV5-1, with TRBD2 matching 8 bases. Trimming at V came to 4 bases and at J to 6 bases, leaving 3 bases not matched to a gene. Germline V CDR1 and CDR2: SGHRS, YFSETQ. There are 13 residues in the CDR3. The CDR3 DNA reads as TGCGCCAGCAGCCTCGGGACTAGCAATGAGCAGTTCTTC. Its protein is CASSLGTSNEQFF.

In its sample, this clone was seen a few times. CDR3: CASSRDSYGYTF. The CDR3 DNA reads TGTGCCAGCAGCCGAGACAGCTATGGCTACACCTTC. This chain joins TRBV7-9 and TRBJ1-2, with D possibly being TRBD1 (5 bases). V shed 5 bases and J shed 4 bases, with 8 bases lying between them. CDR3 length equals 12 residues. Germline V gene data show CDR1 as SEHNR and CDR2 as FQNEAQ (reference sequence). The variable domain in full, completed from reference TRBV7-9 and TRBJ1-2, reads DTGVSQNPRHKITKRGQNVTFRCDPISEHNRLYWYRQTLGQGPEFLTYFQNEAQLEKSRLLSDRFSAERPKGSFSTLEIQRTEQGDSAMYLCASSRDSYGYTFGSGTRLTVV.

This sequence joins TRBV11-2 and TRBJ1-3, with 10 bases that match TRBD1. CDR1 and CDR2 (germline): SGHAT, FQNNGV. The junction had 4 bases not matched to a gene; V was cut back by 5 bases and J by 0 bases. This CDR3 has 16 amino acids. CDR3 bases: TGTGCCAGCAGCCTCCGGGACAGGGGCTCTGGAAACACCATATATTTT. Its protein product is CASSLRDRGSGNTIYF.

This clone has a handful of counts. V is TRBV15 and J is TRBJ2-3; D perhaps matches TRBD1 (5 bases). Trimming took 5 bases from V and 3 from J, leaving 15 bases between them. The CDR3 is 15 amino acids. The germline V gene encodes CDR1 LNHNV and CDR2 YYDKDF (reference sequence). The CDR3 sequence: CATSLPGAGTDTQYF. CDR3 DNA sequence: TGTGCCACCAGCCTCCCTGGGGCCGGGACAGATACGCAGTATTTT.

By its share, this clone is medium-sized. The chain combines TRBV19 with TRBJ1-1; the D is unclear. CDR1 is LNHDA and CDR2 is SQIVND in the germline V gene (reference sequence). There are 14 residues in the CDR3. V was pared by 3 bases and J by 3 bases, with 11 bases between. The CDR3 nucleotides are TGTGCCAGTAGTATTGAGGGTAGGTACACTGAAGCTTTCTTT. Protein: CASSIEGRYTEAFF.

This clone turned up a few times. The J gene is TRBJ1-1, the V gene TRBV11-2; 10 nucleotides align to TRBD1. There are 15 residues in the CDR3. Looked up from germline, CDR1 is SGHAT and CDR2 is FQNNGV. V gave up 4 bases and J gave up 3 bases; unmatched junction bases: 5. The CDR3 protein is CASSSRTGGDTEAFF. In DNA, the CDR3 is TGTGCCAGCAGCTCCAGGACAGGGGGGGACACTGAAGCTTTCTTT. Together with reference TRBV11-2 and TRBJ1-1, the CDR3 gives the full variable domain: EAGVAQSPRYKIIEKRQSVAFWCNPISGHATLYWYQQILGQGPKLLIQFQNNGVVDDSQLPKDRFSAERLKGVDSTLKIQPAKLEDSAVYLCASSSRTGGDTEAFFGQGTRLTVV.